These T cell receptor beta chains were read from a single sample in a study of blood T cell repertoires in COVID-19. Using immunoSEQ multiplex PCR, the repertoire was profiled, and TCRdb retains in-frame clones only, with some absent. In the table there are a few hundred thousand clones, approximately 85% of which are singletons. The sequencing input was PBMCs or T cells enriched from blood (not recorded which). The receptors derive from a man aged 30 to 45 who had recovered from COVID-19. Both conserved end residues are part of each CDR3. A D gene is named only where the DNA matches it firmly. The size field is filled for only some rows; it gives once, few, many or a size class.

D,size,V,J,CDR3,DNA
TRBD1,once,TRBV5-1,TRBJ2-7,CASSLGQGDYEQYF,TGCGCCAGCAGCTTAGGACAGGGGGACTACGAGCAGTACTTC
TRBD1,NA,TRBV13,TRBJ1-3,CASSPGTAYSGNTIYF,TGTGCCAGCAGCCCCGGGACAGCTTACTCTGGAAACACCATATATTTT
TRBD1,few,TRBV10-3,TRBJ1-1,CAISTWTGVGTEAFF,TGTGCCATCAGTACTTGGACAGGGGTGGGCACTGAAGCTTTCTTT
TRBD1,NA,TRBV19,TRBJ1-2,CASSPATGPYGYTF,TGTGCCAGTAGTCCTGCGACAGGGCCCTATGGCTACACCTTC
NA,NA,TRBV6-1,TRBJ2-1,CASSELQGFLSEQFF,TGTGCCAGCAGTGAACTGCAGGGTTTCTTATCCGAGCAGTTCTTC
NA,NA,TRBV5-1,TRBJ2-5,CASSLGRTAETQYF,TGCGCCAGCAGCCTAGGAAGGACAGCAGAGACCCAGTACTTC
TRBD1,NA,TRBV27,TRBJ1-2,CASRPGQGEGYTF,TGTGCCAGCAGACCGGGACAGGGGGAAGGCTACACCTTC
NA,NA,TRBV7-9,TRBJ1-3,CASSRGEGNTIYF,TGTGCCAGCAGCCGGGGTGAGGGAAACACCATATATTTT
TRBD1,NA,TRBV12-5,TRBJ1-1,CASGLEPGQGVVAFF,TGTGCTAGTGGTTTGGAACCGGGACAGGGAGTAGTCGCTTTCTTT
TRBD1,NA,TRBV27,TRBJ1-3,CASSRDRVAGNTIYF,TGTGCCAGCAGTCGCGACAGGGTTGCTGGAAACACCATATATTTT
TRBD1,NA,TRBV6-5,TRBJ1-2,CASSPDRGNYGYTF,TGTGCCAGCAGCCCGGACAGGGGGAACTATGGCTACACCTTC
TRBD1,NA,TRBV19,TRBJ1-2,CASRWDRGPSGGYTF,TGTGCCAGTAGGTGGGACAGGGGGCCTAGCGGAGGCTACACCTTC
TRBD1,NA,TRBV9,TRBJ1-3,CASSVGTGSSGNTIYF,TGTGCCAGCAGCGTAGGGACAGGGAGCTCTGGAAACACCATATATTTT
NA,NA,TRBV29-1,TRBJ1-2,CSVAKGDYGYTF,TGCAGCGTTGCGAAGGGGGACTATGGCTACACCTTC
NA,few,TRBV3-1/TRBV3-2,TRBJ1-5,CASSQDPALQPQHF,TGTGCCAGCAGCCAAGACCCTGCACTTCAGCCCCAGCATTTT
TRBD2,NA,TRBV6-1,TRBJ2-3,CASTPGGGTDTQYF,TGTGCCAGCACCCCCGGGGGGGGCACAGATACGCAGTATTTT